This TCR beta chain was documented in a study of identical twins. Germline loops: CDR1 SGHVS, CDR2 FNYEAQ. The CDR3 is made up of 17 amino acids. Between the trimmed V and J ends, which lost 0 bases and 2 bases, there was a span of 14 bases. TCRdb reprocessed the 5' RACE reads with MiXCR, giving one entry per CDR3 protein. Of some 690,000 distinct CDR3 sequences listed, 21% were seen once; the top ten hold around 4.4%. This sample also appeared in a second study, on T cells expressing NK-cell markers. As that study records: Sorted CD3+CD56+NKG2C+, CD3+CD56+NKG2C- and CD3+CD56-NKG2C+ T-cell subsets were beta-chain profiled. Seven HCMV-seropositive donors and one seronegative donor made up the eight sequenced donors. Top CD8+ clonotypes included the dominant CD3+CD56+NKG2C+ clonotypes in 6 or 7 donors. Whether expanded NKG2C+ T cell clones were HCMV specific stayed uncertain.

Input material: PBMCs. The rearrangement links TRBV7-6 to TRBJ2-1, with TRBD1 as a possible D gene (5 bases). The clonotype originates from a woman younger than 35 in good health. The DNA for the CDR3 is TGTGCCAGCAGCTTAGCGTCCATAGGGGTGCCCTACAATGAGCAGTTCTTC. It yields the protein CASSLASIGVPYNEQFF.